The T cell receptor (beta chain) described here comes from a study of T cell repertoires in cytomegalovirus infection. Turning to the study itself: The public TCR beta signatures pointed to both CMV infection and matching HLA type. General observations from the study: Clonotype analysis showed dominance of the ex vivo response by HLA-C-restricted CMV-specific TCR beta clonotypes.

About this clonotype: As yet, its antigen is unknown.

The CDR3 is made up of 15 amino acids. The germline V gene has CDR1 MNHNY and CDR2 SVGAGI (reference sequence). J lost 4 bases, V lost 8 bases, and 13 bases had no gene match. TCRdb fed the reads into MiXCR, producing one record per CDR3 protein. The sample has roughly 130,000 distinct CDR3 sequences; 20% to 30% are singletons. Sequencing input: PBMCs, sequenced either directly or after in vitro stimulation (not recorded which). The chain links TRBV6-6 to TRBJ2-7; 8 bases align to TRBD2. The receptor was isolated from a human donor in good health (CMV status not recorded). Some clones in this sample may be carry-over from other donors' samples. CDR3 protein: CASDPGGGGRYEQYF. CDR3 bases: TGTGCCAGCGACCCCGGGGGGGGGGGAAGGTACGAGCAGTACTTC.